The 14 T cell receptor beta chains below all came from one sample that was sequenced in a study of graft-versus-host responses after intestinal transplantation. Assay used: immunoSEQ multiplex PCR; TCRdb lists only in-frame clones, some missing. In the table there are some 10,000 clones, about 28% of which are singletons. The sequences come from alloreactive CD4+ T cells from a mixed lymphocyte reaction culture, collected before transplantation. Subset indicated: CFSE-low proliferating T cells sorted from approximately six-day pre-transplant mixed lymphocyte reaction (GvH or HvG direction). The receptors stem from a human patient who was an organ donor for intestinal transplantation.

CDR3 sequence: CASSFRRNTIYF. The CDR3 nucleotides are TGTGCCAGCAGTTTCCGGCGAAACACCATATATTTT. The rearrangement joins TRBV28 to TRBJ1-3; D uncertain. V was clipped by 3 bases and J by 5 bases, with 5 bases between them. This CDR3 spans 12 amino acids. Germline V gives CDR1 MDHEN, CDR2 SYDVKM.

J is TRBJ2-4 and V is TRBV5-6; D could derive from TRBD1 or TRBD2 (5 bases each). This CDR3 contains 13 residues. Per germline, CDR1 SGHDT and CDR2 YYEEEE. The germline V and J ends were trimmed by 0 bases and 12 bases, with 13 bases remaining between them. Here the CDR3 reads CASSLGLWGTQYF. The CDR3 DNA reads TGTGCCAGCAGCTTGGGCCTCTGGGGGACTCAGTACTTC.

The chain employs TRBV11-2 and TRBJ1-1, with D possibly TRBD1 on 5 matching bases. With 8 bases removed from V and 1 base from J, the gap between germline ends came to 17 bases. There are 15 residues in the CDR3. The germline V gene has CDR1 SGHAT and CDR2 FQNNGV. In DNA form, the CDR3 reads TGTGCCAGCTCACCCCAAGGGGCAAAGAACACTGAAGCTTTCTTT. It yields the protein CASSPQGAKNTEAFF.

Only a few counts were recorded for this clone. The gene calls are TRBV11-2 and TRBJ1-4; 7 positions agree with TRBD1. V lost 1 base to trimming and J lost 5 bases; unmatched junction nucleotides: 7. The CDR3 length is 16 residues. Germline V lookup: CDR1 SGHAT, CDR2 FQNNGV. CDR3 in amino acids: CASSLVSGQKNEKLFF. DNA of the CDR3: TGTGCCAGCAGCTTAGTTTCGGGACAGAAGAATGAAAAACTGTTTTTT.

This clone was observed a handful of times. The same CDR3 is also encoded by other DNA sequences in this sample. The V call is TRBV28, the J call TRBJ2-1; D uncertain. With 5 bases removed from V and 4 bases from J, the gap between germline ends came to 6 bases. The germline V gene has CDR1 MDHEN and CDR2 SYDVKM. The CDR3 has 12 residues. The CDR3 loop reads CASSTSYNEQFF. The CDR3 DNA follows: TGTGCCAGCAGTACCTCGTACAATGAGCAGTTCTTC.

Only a few counts were recorded for this clone. This chain joins TRBV7-2 and TRBJ1-2; D perhaps matches TRBD1 (6 bases). The germline V gene has CDR1 SGHTA and CDR2 FQGNSA. Trimming pared 2 bases from V and 4 bases from J, leaving 17 bases between. The CDR3 loop spans 16 amino acids. In DNA form, the CDR3 reads TGTGCCAGCAGCTTAAATTCGTGGGGGGCGACCTATGGCTACACCTTC. Translation: CASSLNSWGATYGYTF.

J is TRBJ1-3 and V is TRBV19; D ambiguous. The germline CDR1 and CDR2 sequences are LNHDA and SQIVND (reference sequence). This CDR3 is 17 amino acids long. V gave up 3 bases and J gave up 0 bases, with 15 bases separating them. The CDR3 reads CASSIKWSLISGNTIYF. As DNA, the CDR3 is TGTGCCAGTAGTATTAAGTGGAGTCTGATCTCTGGAAACACCATATATTTT.

The chain couples TRBV19 to TRBJ1-1; perhaps TRBD1 as D (5 bases). V shed 3 bases and J shed 1 base, with 12 bases lying between them. The length of the CDR3 is 15 residues. Germline values: CDR1 LNHDA, CDR2 SQIVND (reference sequence). CDR3 in amino acids: CASSIGTPQNTEAFF. The CDR3 DNA is TGTGCCAGTAGTATTGGGACCCCACAGAACACTGAAGCTTTCTTT.

Concerning this clone itself: One end of the junction does not line up with germline, which may come from a read error. In the same sample, other DNA sequences code for this CDR3. This chain links TRBV5-1 with TRBJ2-7, with a tentative D call TRBD1 (7 bases). Germline CDR1 reads SGHRS; CDR2 reads YFSETQ. This CDR3 region has 12 residues. The DNA of the CDR3 is TGCGCCAGCAGCTCGCAGGGGGGAGAGCAGTATTTC. This encodes CASSSQGGEQYF.

The chain joins TRBV28 to TRBJ1-5; TRBD1 might be the D (5 bases). V was shortened by 3 bases and J by 9 bases, with 18 bases between the two germline ends. Germline CDR1 is MDHEN and CDR2 is SYDVKM. The CDR3 consists of 15 residues. CDR3 nucleotide sequence: TGTGCCAGCAGTTTTGACCGGCGTTCGGGGCGGCCCCAGCATTTT. It translates to CASSFDRRSGRPQHF.

In its sample, this clone ranks as medium-sized (0.01 to 0.1%). J is TRBJ2-3 and V is TRBV28; no firm D call. From germline, CDR1 is MDHEN and CDR2 SYDVKM. V was pared by 2 bases and J by 1 base, with 4 bases between. The CDR3 runs 13 residues. This chain's CDR3 is CASSLLGTDTQYF. The DNA of the CDR3 is TGTGCCAGCAGTTTACTAGGCACAGATACGCAGTATTTT.

The chain is built from TRBV20-1 and TRBJ1-1; D not resolved. CDR1 and CDR2 from the germline V gene are DFQATT and SNEGSKA (reference sequence). The CDR3 is 11 residues long. Trimming shortened V by 3 bases and J by 1 base, and 3 bases separated the two germline ends. The CDR3, as DNA: TGCAGTGCTAGTAGGAACACTGAAGCTTTCTTT. It is translated as CSASRNTEAFF.

CDR3 sequence (DNA): TGTGCCAGCAGCTTGAGGAGCAATCAGCCCCAGCATTTT. It is translated as CASSLRSNQPQHF. The chain uses TRBV5-6 and TRBJ1-5; D not resolved. The CDR3 loop spans 13 amino acids. The ends were cut back, 1 base at V and 1 base at J, with 3 bases in the middle. From germline, CDR1 is SGHDT and CDR2 YYEEEE.

V usage is TRBV27 and J usage is TRBJ2-5, with TRBD2 matching 14 bases. Trimming cost V 5 bases and J 5 bases; bases outside gene matches: 7. This CDR3 has 16 residues. Germline values: CDR1 MNHEY, CDR2 SMNVEV (reference sequence). CDR3 in DNA: TGTGCCAGCAGTCCCCGGACTAGCGGGGGGTCGGAGACCCAGTACTTC. Protein product: CASSPRTSGGSETQYF.